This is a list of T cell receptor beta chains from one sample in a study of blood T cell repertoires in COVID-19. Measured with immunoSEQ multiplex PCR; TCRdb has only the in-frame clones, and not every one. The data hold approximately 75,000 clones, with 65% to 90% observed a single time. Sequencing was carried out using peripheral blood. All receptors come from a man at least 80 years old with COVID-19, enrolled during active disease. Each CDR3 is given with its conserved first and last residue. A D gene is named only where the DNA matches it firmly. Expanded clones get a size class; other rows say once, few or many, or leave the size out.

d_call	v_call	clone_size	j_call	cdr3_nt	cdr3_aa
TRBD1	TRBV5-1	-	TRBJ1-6	TGCGCCAGCAGCTTTGGGACAGTCGGAGGGGATAATTCACCCCTCCACTTT	CASSFGTVGGDNSPLHF
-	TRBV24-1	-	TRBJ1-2	TGTGCCACCAGTGACCCAGGGTTCGGCTACACCTTC	CATSDPGFGYTF
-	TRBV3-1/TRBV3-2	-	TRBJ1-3	TGTGCCAGCGGCCAACAGGCCAGCTCTGGAAACACCATATATTTT	CASGQQASSGNTIYF
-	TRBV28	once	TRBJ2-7	TGTGCCAGCAGTTTCGGGGGGCAGGCGACCTACGAGCAGTACTTC	CASSFGGQATYEQYF
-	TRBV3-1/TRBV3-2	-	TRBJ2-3	TGTGCCAGCAGCCAGTCGCCTGCCCCCGGGGGAGATACGCAGTATTTT	CASSQSPAPGGDTQYF
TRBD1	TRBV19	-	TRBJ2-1	TGTGCCAGTAGTACTGGGACAGGGAATAGCGATGAGCAGTTCTTC	CASSTGTGNSDEQFF
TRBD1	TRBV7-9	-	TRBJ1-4	TGTGCCAGCAGCTCCTCCGACAGGGGGCCGGGTGAAAAACTGTTTTTT	CASSSSDRGPGEKLFF
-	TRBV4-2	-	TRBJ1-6	TGTGCCAGCAGCCAAGATCAGGCAGGAAATTCACCCCTCCACTTT	CASSQDQAGNSPLHF
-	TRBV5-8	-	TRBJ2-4	TGTGCCAGCAGCTTGGGGCATGTCAAAAACATTCAGTACTTC	CASSLGHVKNIQYF
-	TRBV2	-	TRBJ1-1	TGTGCCAGCAGTGCTCAGGGGCTCGGGAACACTGAAGCTTTCTTT	CASSAQGLGNTEAFF
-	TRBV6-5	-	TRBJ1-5	TGTGCCAGCAGTAGAAGGGGACAAGACAATCAGCCCCAGCATTTT	CASSRRGQDNQPQHF
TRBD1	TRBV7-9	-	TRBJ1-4	TGTGCCAGCAGCTGGGGACAGGGGAATAATGAAAAACTGTTTTTT	CASSWGQGNNEKLFF
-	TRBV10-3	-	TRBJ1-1	TGTGCCATCAGTGAGCCCGAGCTTGAAGCTTTCTTT	CAISEPELEAFF
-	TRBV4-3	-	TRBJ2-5	TGCGCCAGCAGCCAAGAAAGGGGAAGGTTAGAGACCCAGTACTTC	CASSQERGRLETQYF
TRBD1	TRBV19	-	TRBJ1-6	TGTGCCAGTAGTACCTGGGACAGGGGAAAGTCACCCCTCCACTTT	CASSTWDRGKSPLHF
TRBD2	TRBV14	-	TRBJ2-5	TGTGCCAGCAGCCAAGACCTGGGACTAGCTGGAGAGACCCAGTACTTC	CASSQDLGLAGETQYF
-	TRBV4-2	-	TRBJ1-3	TGTGCCAGCAGCAACAGGGCATCTTCTGGAAACACCATATATTTT	CASSNRASSGNTIYF
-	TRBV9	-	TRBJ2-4	TGTGCCAGCAGCGCCGGGACTGGCCTAGCCAAAAACATTCAGTACTTC	CASSAGTGLAKNIQYF
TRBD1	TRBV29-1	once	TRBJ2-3	TGCAGCGTCCCCGACAGGGGGCTGGTCCCAGTCCGCACAGATACGCAGTATTTT	CSVPDRGLVPVRTDTQYF
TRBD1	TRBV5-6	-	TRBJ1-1	TGTGCCAGCAGCCCATGGACAGGGGGCCAAGCTTTCTTT	CASSPWTGGQAFF
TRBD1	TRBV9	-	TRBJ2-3	TGTGCCAGCAGCGTATCAGGGGGCGTAGATACGCAGTATTTT	CASSVSGGVDTQYF
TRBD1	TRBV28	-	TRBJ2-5	TGTGCCAGCAGTTTATGGGGACAGGGGGTGAAGAGACCCCAGTACTTC	CASSLWGQGVKRPQYF
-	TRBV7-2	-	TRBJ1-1	TGTGCCAGCAGCCCCGCCTCCGGGGGAGGTACTGAAGCTTTCTTT	CASSPASGGGTEAFF
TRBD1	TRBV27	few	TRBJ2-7	TGTGCCAGCAGGGCGCCGGGACAGGTCGCCTACGAGCAGTACTTC	CASRAPGQVAYEQYF
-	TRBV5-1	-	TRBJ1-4	TGCGCCAGCAGCAAAGCGGACAGTAGTGAAAAACTGTTTTTT	CASSKADSSEKLFF
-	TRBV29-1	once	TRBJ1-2	TGCAGCGTTGAAGATGGGCCCGGGGGAGGCTACACCTTC	CSVEDGPGGGYTF
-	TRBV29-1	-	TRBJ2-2	TGCAGCGCCCAAGACCAGGACGGGACGAACACCGGGGAGCTGTTTTTT	CSAQDQDGTNTGELFF
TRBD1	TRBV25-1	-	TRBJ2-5	TGTGCCAGCAGTGACCGGGACAGGGATTTCGCAGAGACCCAGTACTTC	CASSDRDRDFAETQYF
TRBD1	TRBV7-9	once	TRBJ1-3	TGTGCCAGCAGCTTATCGACAGGGGGAAACACCATATATTTT	CASSLSTGGNTIYF
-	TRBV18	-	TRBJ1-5	TGTGCCAGCTCACCACCCGGGGATAGCAATCAGCCCCAGCATTTT	CASSPPGDSNQPQHF
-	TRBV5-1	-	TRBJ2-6	TGCGCCAGCAGCTCCTTACAGGGGGGGGGCTCCTCTGGGGCCAACGTCCTGACTTTC	CASSSLQGGGSSGANVLTF
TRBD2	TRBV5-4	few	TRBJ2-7	TGTGCCAGCAGCTCAGGGACTAGCGGAAACTACGAGCAGTACTTC	CASSSGTSGNYEQYF
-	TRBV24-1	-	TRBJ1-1	TGTGCCACCAGTGATTTTGGGCGCATGAACACTGAAGCTTTCTTT	CATSDFGRMNTEAFF
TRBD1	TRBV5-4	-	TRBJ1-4	TGTGCCAGCAGCTCCCGGACAGGGCGGGCTGAAAAACTGTTTTTT	CASSSRTGRAEKLFF
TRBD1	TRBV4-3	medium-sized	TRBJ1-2	TGCGCCAGCAGCCCGGGGACAGGGGAGGTCGATGGCTACACCTTC	CASSPGTGEVDGYTF
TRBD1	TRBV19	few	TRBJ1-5	TGTGCCAGTGGACAGGGGAGCAATCAGCCCCAGCATTTT	CASGQGSNQPQHF